The rows below give T cell receptor beta chains drawn from one sample of a study of T cell responses to AZD1222 COVID-19 vaccine. The table came from immunoSEQ multiplex PCR; TCRdb's copy has only in-frame clones and leaves some out. The table shows 150,000 to 160,000 clones, with about nine tenths occurring only once. Sample: peripheral blood, taken 28 days after the second AZD1222 dose. These receptors were collected from an adult who received the AZD1222 COVID-19 vaccine. Each CDR3 is given with its conserved first and last residue. Each record gives: V gene, clone size, CDR3 length, J gene, D gene, CDR3 protein, CDR3 DNA. D genes are given only for firm matches. Size is omitted from some rows. Given values are once, few, many or a class for expanded clones.

TRBV20-1	NA	11	TRBJ1-2	NA	CSARIGYGYTF	TGCAGTGCTCGGATTGGCTATGGCTACACCTTC
TRBV29-1	NA	13	TRBJ2-5	NA	CSVADWAGETQYF	TGCAGCGTTGCAGACTGGGCCGGAGAGACCCAGTACTTC
TRBV7-2	NA	15	TRBJ1-5	TRBD1	CASSYDRVSNQPQHF	TGTGCCAGCAGCTACGACAGGGTTAGCAATCAGCCCCAGCATTTT
TRBV19	NA	15	TRBJ2-7	NA	CASSGTQGFPYEQYF	TGTGCCAGCTCCGGGACCCAGGGATTTCCCTACGAGCAGTACTTC
TRBV6-5	NA	15	TRBJ2-7	TRBD1	CASSDERQGRWEQYF	TGTGCCAGCAGCGATGAAAGACAGGGGCGGTGGGAGCAGTACTTC
TRBV7-8	NA	15	TRBJ1-5	TRBD1	CASSLDRGHGKPQHF	TGTGCCAGCAGCCTGGACAGGGGACACGGTAAGCCCCAGCATTTT
TRBV29-1	few	16	TRBJ2-1	NA	CSVPGRVSARWNEQFF	TGCAGCGTCCCAGGACGGGTAAGCGCACGTTGGAATGAGCAGTTCTTC
TRBV6-1	NA	20	TRBJ2-5	TRBD2	CASSVPLSTSGGVRLETQYF	TGTGCCAGCAGTGTGCCCCTCAGTACTAGCGGGGGGGTGAGGCTAGAGACCCAGTACTTC
TRBV11-3	NA	15	TRBJ2-1	NA	CASSDRRSSYNEQFF	TGTGCCAGCAGCGACCGGAGGAGCTCCTACAATGAGCAGTTCTTC
TRBV11-3	NA	14	TRBJ2-1	NA	CASSPQSSYNEQFF	TGTGCCAGCAGCCCCCAGAGCTCCTACAATGAGCAGTTCTTC
TRBV2	NA	13	TRBJ2-2	TRBD2	CASEAGGFGELFF	TGTGCCAGCGAAGCGGGAGGTTTCGGGGAGCTGTTTTTT
TRBV18	NA	17	TRBJ2-2	TRBD2	CAISGGVMGLNTGELFF	TGTGCCATTTCTGGGGGGGTGATGGGACTAAACACCGGGGAGCTGTTTTTT
TRBV15	NA	17	TRBJ1-3	NA	CATSRDQPQDPGNTIYF	TGTGCCACCAGCAGAGACCAACCTCAGGACCCTGGAAACACCATATATTTT
TRBV6-5	NA	15	TRBJ2-1	TRBD2	CASRPLAITYNEQFF	TGTGCCAGCAGACCACTAGCGATCACCTACAATGAGCAGTTCTTC
TRBV19	NA	12	TRBJ1-1	NA	CATGRQHTEAFF	TGTGCCACTGGAAGGCAGCACACTGAAGCTTTCTTT
TRBV5-4	NA	13	TRBJ2-1	NA	CASSQGGGNEQFF	TGTGCCAGCAGCCAGGGTGGCGGCAATGAGCAGTTCTTC
TRBV5-4	NA	13	TRBJ1-3	NA	CASSPGTGNTIYF	TGTGCCAGCAGCCCGGGGACAGGAAACACCATATATTTT
TRBV5-1	NA	18	TRBJ1-1	TRBD1	CASSLFKGKGAMNTEAFF	TGCGCCAGCAGCTTGTTTAAGGGAAAGGGGGCTATGAACACTGAAGCTTTCTTT
TRBV5-4	NA	15	TRBJ1-1	TRBD1	CASSSIQGRGTEAFF	TGTGCCAGCAGCTCAATACAGGGGAGGGGAACTGAAGCTTTCTTT
TRBV9	NA	16	TRBJ2-5	NA	CASSVEGSGPSETQYF	TGTGCCAGCAGCGTAGAGGGTAGCGGTCCTTCTGAGACCCAGTACTTC
TRBV15	NA	16	TRBJ1-3	NA	CATSRGTPASGNTIYF	TGTGCCACCAGCAGAGGTACGCCAGCCTCTGGAAACACCATATATTTT
TRBV6-5	once	14	TRBJ2-3	TRBD2	CASRRAGGENTQYF	TGTGCCAGCAGGCGGGCGGGAGGAGAGAATACGCAGTATTTT
TRBV18	NA	14	TRBJ1-6	TRBD1	CASSPDRGYSPLHF	TGTGCCAGCTCACCGGACAGGGGGTATTCACCCCTCCACTTT
TRBV7-2	NA	17	TRBJ2-2	TRBD2	CASRALAGLGSTGELFF	TGTGCCAGCAGGGCCCTAGCGGGATTAGGTAGCACCGGGGAGCTGTTTTTT
TRBV6-5	once	15	TRBJ1-4	NA	CASSYSPGSNEKLFF	TGTGCCAGCAGTTACTCCCCGGGGTCTAATGAAAAACTGTTTTTT
TRBV28	NA	13	TRBJ1-1	TRBD1	CASHQGQGTEAFF	TGTGCCAGCCACCAGGGACAGGGCACTGAAGCTTTCTTT
TRBV10-3	NA	16	TRBJ2-7	NA	CAISSPEGWNSYEQYF	TGTGCCATCAGTTCCCCCGAAGGCTGGAACTCCTACGAGCAGTACTTC
TRBV6-2/TRBV6-3	NA	13	TRBJ2-1	NA	CASSLLVYNEQFF	TGTGCCAGCAGTCTACTAGTGTACAATGAGCAGTTCTTC
TRBV4-1	NA	16	TRBJ2-3	NA	CASSQEGLSESDTQYF	TGCGCCAGCAGCCAAGAGGGGCTGTCGGAATCGGATACGCAGTATTTT
TRBV19	NA	13	TRBJ2-2	TRBD1	CASDRGPNGELFF	TGTGCCAGCGACAGGGGGCCTAACGGGGAGCTGTTTTTT
TRBV6-1	NA	15	TRBJ2-7	TRBD1	CASSEPGQGAYEQYF	TGTGCCAGCAGCGAACCCGGACAGGGGGCCTACGAGCAGTACTTC
TRBV28	NA	15	TRBJ1-6	NA	CASSSPQNYNSPLHF	TGTGCCAGCAGTTCCCCGCAGAACTATAATTCACCCCTCCACTTT
TRBV29-1	NA	12	TRBJ2-7	NA	CSVAGGPYEQYF	TGCAGCGTTGCGGGGGGCCCCTACGAGCAGTACTTC
TRBV6-2/TRBV6-3	NA	14	TRBJ1-1	TRBD1	CASSYSWDRPRAFF	TGTGCCAGCAGTTACTCGTGGGACAGACCGAGGGCTTTCTTT
TRBV5-6	NA	14	TRBJ2-5	NA	CASSSQGRQPTQYF	TGTGCCAGCAGCTCCCAGGGCAGGCAGCCGACCCAGTACTTC
TRBV27	once	15	TRBJ2-2	TRBD2	CASSKLAGFTGELFF	TGTGCCAGCAGTAAACTAGCGGGTTTCACCGGGGAGCTGTTTTTT
TRBV28	NA	11	TRBJ2-1	TRBD1	CAGRQGNEQFF	TGTGCCGGCCGACAGGGCAATGAGCAGTTCTTC
TRBV12-3/TRBV12-4	NA	13	TRBJ1-1	TRBD1	CASRPQGSTEAFF	TGTGCCAGCAGGCCACAGGGGAGCACTGAAGCTTTCTTT
TRBV7-8	NA	16	TRBJ2-3	NA	CASRPGVAESTDTQYF	TGTGCCAGCAGGCCAGGCGTGGCGGAATCAACAGATACGCAGTATTTT
TRBV5-4	NA	14	TRBJ2-3	NA	CASSSWAITDTQYF	TGTGCCAGCAGCTCTTGGGCGATCACAGATACGCAGTATTTT
TRBV6-2/TRBV6-3	NA	14	TRBJ2-1	NA	CASSRPHTYNEQFF	TGTGCCAGCAGTCGACCCCACACATACAATGAGCAGTTCTTC
TRBV24-1	NA	12	TRBJ2-1	NA	CATSDNPNEQFF	TGTGCCACCAGTGACAACCCTAATGAGCAGTTCTTC
TRBV15	NA	18	TRBJ2-5	TRBD2	CATSRAAPGLAGEETQYF	TGTGCCACCAGCAGAGCTGCCCCGGGACTAGCGGGAGAGGAGACCCAGTACTTC
TRBV12-3/TRBV12-4	NA	13	TRBJ1-1	NA	CASMSSLMTEAFF	TGTGCCAGCATGTCAAGTCTCATGACTGAAGCTTTCTTT
TRBV7-9	NA	14	TRBJ1-5	NA	CASSFGMGNQPQHF	TGTGCCAGCAGCTTTGGCATGGGCAATCAGCCCCAGCATTTT
TRBV29-1	NA	12	TRBJ1-2	TRBD1	CSVGGQLYGYTF	TGCAGCGTTGGGGGACAGCTCTATGGCTACACCTTC
TRBV6-2/TRBV6-3	NA	13	TRBJ2-7	NA	CASSYYRFHEQYF	TGTGCCAGCAGTTACTATCGGTTTCACGAGCAGTACTTC
TRBV19	NA	15	TRBJ2-2	NA	CASSIDRGATGELFF	TGTGCCAGTAGTATAGATCGTGGGGCCACCGGGGAGCTGTTTTTT
TRBV11-1	NA	12	TRBJ1-1	NA	CASRGMRAEAFF	TGTGCCAGCAGGGGGATGCGGGCTGAAGCTTTCTTT
TRBV12-5	NA	16	TRBJ1-1	NA	CASGLVNQRLTTEAFF	TGTGCTAGTGGTTTGGTAAATCAGAGGTTAACCACTGAAGCTTTCTTT
TRBV11-1	NA	13	TRBJ2-7	TRBD1	CASSLDRGYEQYF	TGTGCCAGCAGCTTGGACAGGGGATACGAGCAGTACTTC
TRBV4-2	NA	16	TRBJ1-6	NA	CASSQSGGQLNSPLHF	TGTGCCAGCAGCCAGTCGGGTGGCCAGCTTAATTCACCCCTCCACTTT
TRBV7-2	NA	14	TRBJ2-5	TRBD1	CASSRDRVQETQYF	TGTGCCAGCAGCCGCGACAGGGTCCAAGAGACCCAGTACTTC
TRBV27	NA	14	TRBJ2-7	TRBD1	CASMTRTGNYEQYF	TGTGCCAGCATGACAAGGACAGGGAACTACGAGCAGTACTTC
TRBV27	few	16	TRBJ2-1	TRBD1	CASSLKQGAIHNEQFF	TGTGCCAGCAGTTTAAAACAGGGGGCCATTCACAATGAGCAGTTCTTC
TRBV18	NA	11	TRBJ2-1	NA	CASSLANEQFF	TGTGCCAGCTCACTAGCCAATGAGCAGTTCTTC
TRBV12-3/TRBV12-4	NA	13	TRBJ2-3	NA	CASSLVAADTQYF	TGTGCCAGCAGTTTAGTGGCCGCAGATACGCAGTATTTT